This passage covers 20 T cell receptor beta chains from one sample sequenced in a study of prognosis after radiotherapy for stage I lung cancer. TCR beta CDR3 was amplified from genomic DNA by two-round multiplex PCR. The first PCR round targeted every TRBV and TRBJ gene with specific primers. TCRdb re-called the multiplex PCR reads through MiXCR, storing one row per CDR3 protein. The profile covers about 26,000 distinct CDR3 sequences, with about 32% appearing a single time and roughly 35% taken by the ten largest. The starting material was PBMCs, obtained before or after stereotactic body radiation therapy (not recorded which). The receptors shown here come from a donor aged 50 or older with non-small cell lung cancer.

The genes are TRBV28 and TRBJ2-1; D tentatively reads TRBD1 or TRBD2 (5 bases each). Germline V gene lookup returns CDR1 MDHEN and CDR2 SYDVKM. V gave up 8 bases and J gave up 5 bases, with 16 bases separating them. The CDR3 contains 14 residues. DNA of the CDR3: TGTGCCAGCCTGACCGGGACGGCCCACAATGAGCAGTTCTTC. Amino acids: CASLTGTAHNEQFF. Supplemented by reference TRBV28 and TRBJ2-1, the full variable domain reads DVKVTQSSRYLVKRTGEKVFLECVQDMDHENMFWYRQDPGLGLRLIYFSYDVKMKEKGDIPEGYSVSREKKERFSLILESASTNQTSMYLCASLTGTAHNEQFFGPGTRLTVL.

About this clonotype: It is likely a read error: a sequence one base away is far more abundant. The rearrangement links TRBV6-4 to TRBJ2-3; the match to TRBD1 covers 8 bases. The junction had 12 bases not matched to a gene; V was cut back by 6 bases and J by 4 bases. CDR3 length: 16 amino acids. In germline, CDR1 is MRHNA, CDR2 SNTAGT. The CDR3 loop reads CASSQQGQVIADTQYF. The CDR3 nucleotides read TGTGCCAGCAGCCAACAGGGACAGGTGATAGCAGATACGCAGTATTTT.

This clonotype has at least ten counts. V and J are TRBV30 and TRBJ2-3; 9 bases line up with TRBD2. The J segment lost 5 bases and the V segment lost 0 bases, leaving 6 bases of the junction unmatched. The CDR3 loop spans 15 amino acids. CDR1 is GTSNPN, CDR2 SVGIG, per germline (reference sequence). The CDR3 DNA reads TGTGCCTGGAGTGTAGGCGGGAGGGTCGGAGATACGCAGTATTTT. Its protein is CAWSVGGRVGDTQYF.

This clonotype was recorded at least ten times. V is TRBV18 and J is TRBJ2-7; TRBD1 agrees at 7 bases. Germline CDR1 and CDR2: KGHSH and LQKENI. Trimming at V came to 0 bases and at J to 4 bases, leaving 9 bases not matched to a gene. The length of the CDR3 is 16 residues. The CDR3 here is CASSPPGTGVLYEQYF. CDR3 nucleotide sequence: TGTGCCAGCTCACCACCGGGTACAGGGGTCCTATACGAGCAGTACTTC.

Ten or more counts support this clonotype. The chain uses TRBV12-3 or TRBV12-4 and TRBJ2-7; 7 positions match TRBD1. The CDR3 spans 15 residues. V dropped 5 bases and J dropped 0; count of bases not matched to a gene: 7. The CDR3 DNA sequence: TGTGCCAGCAGTGAAACGACAGGGAGCTCCTACGAGCAGTACTTC. This encodes CASSETTGSSYEQYF.

This clonotype came up a few times. The rearrangement links TRBV27 to TRBJ2-2, with D possibly matching TRBD2 (5 bases). There are 16 residues in the CDR3. Germline CDR1 reads MNHEY; CDR2 reads SMNVEV (reference sequence). V dropped 2 bases and J dropped 2 bases, with 12 bases sitting between them. The CDR3 is CASSLEGFPNTGELFF. CDR3 sequence (DNA): TGTGCCAGCAGTTTAGAGGGCTTTCCTAACACCGGGGAGCTGTTTTTT.

This clonotype has ten or more counts. This sequence joins TRBV7-3 and TRBJ2-3; TRBD2 agrees at 8 bases. The ends lost 5 bases at V and 2 bases at J; junction bases unmatched: 6. This CDR3 has 15 residues. Germline CDR1 is SGHTA and CDR2 is FQGTGA. CDR3 coding DNA: TGTGCCAGCAGCCCTGGACTAGCCTACACAGATACGCAGTATTTT. As protein: CASSPGLAYTDTQYF.

This clonotype was counted many times. The chain is built from TRBV30 and TRBJ1-1; 12 bases align to TRBD1. Germline V CDR1 and CDR2: GTSNPN, SVGIG (reference sequence). V gave up 5 bases and J gave up 4 bases; unmatched junction bases: 8. The CDR3 has 15 residues. The CDR3 here is CAWSGTGGFGTEAFF. The CDR3 coding sequence is TGTGCCTGGTCGGGGACAGGGGGCTTCGGCACTGAAGCTTTCTTT.

On this clonotype itself: With a far larger clone one base away, a read error is the likely cause. The V gene is TRBV6-2 or TRBV6-3, the J gene TRBJ2-7, with D possibly being TRBD1 (6 bases). The germline V gene has CDR1 MNHEY and CDR2 SVGEGT. This CDR3 spans 14 amino acids. Deletions cut 5 bases from V and 1 base from J, with 12 bases between. CDR3 coding DNA: TGTGCCAGCAGTGTCTTGACAGGATCCTACGAGCAGTACTTC. Protein sequence: CASSVLTGSYEQYF.

This clonotype turned up a few times. Given a far larger clone just one base away, this is likely a sequencing read error. The chain has TRBV6-2 or TRBV6-3 and TRBJ2-3; TRBD2 agrees at 11 bases. The CDR3 contains 15 residues. Germline V gene lookup returns CDR1 MNHEY and CDR2 SVGEGT. The V and J ends lost 6 bases and 1 base, in that order; junction bases with no gene match: 3. CDR3 loop: CASSWTSGCTDTQYF. As DNA, the CDR3 is TGTGCCAGCAGCTGGACTAGCGGGTGCACAGATACGCAGTATTTT.

There are many counts of this clonotype. The chain links TRBV28 to TRBJ1-3; TRBD1 matches at 10 bases. Germline CDR1 and CDR2: MDHEN and SYDVKM. This CDR3 region has 14 residues. V shed 7 bases and J 2 bases; nucleotides not matched to a gene: 2. CDR3 in DNA: TGTGCCAGCATCGACAGGGGGCCTGGAAACACCATATATTTT. Encoded protein: CASIDRGPGNTIYF.

This clonotype was found once. The chain links TRBV5-1 to TRBJ2-1; D possibly corresponds to TRBD2 (5 bases). V was pared by 0 bases and J by 8 bases, with 15 bases between. The CDR3 length is 15 residues. Germline CDR1 reads SGHRS; CDR2 reads YFSETQ. The CDR3 sequence: CASSLVELVGDEQFF. DNA of the CDR3: TGCGCCAGCAGCTTGGTGGAACTAGTCGGGGATGAGCAGTTCTTC.

There are a few counts of this clonotype. The chain combines TRBV6-2 or TRBV6-3 with TRBJ1-6; D is possibly TRBD1 (5 bases). CDR1 and CDR2 (germline): MNHEY, SVGEGT. This CDR3 comprises 17 residues. The ends were cut back, 2 bases at V and 0 bases at J, with 11 bases in the middle. The CDR3 loop reads CASSYAEGDSYNSPLHF. CDR3 coding DNA: TGTGCCAGCAGTTACGCAGAAGGGGACTCCTATAATTCACCCCTCCACTTT.

The chain couples TRBV24-1 to TRBJ2-7; 8 nucleotides agree with TRBD2. This CDR3 has 13 amino acids. V lost 12 bases to trimming and J lost 5 bases; unmatched junction nucleotides: 11. CDR1 and CDR2 (germline): KGHDR, SFDVKD. DNA of the CDR3: TGTGCCCCCCGGCGGGAGGTGGGGGACGAGCAGTACTTC. Protein product: CAPRREVGDEQYF.

This clonotype was observed at least ten times. J is TRBJ2-1 and V is TRBV5-4; TRBD1 agrees at 10 bases. The CDR3 is made up of 16 amino acids. J was trimmed by 5 bases and V by 0 bases; bases with no gene match: 5. CDR1 and CDR2 (germline): SGHNT, YYREEE (reference sequence). As DNA, the CDR3 is TGTGCCAGCAGCTTGGGGGGACAGGGGTCCAACAATGAGCAGTTCTTC. Its protein product is CASSLGGQGSNNEQFF.

This clonotype has a count of ten or more. J is TRBJ2-1 and V is TRBV11-2; 12 nucleotides align to TRBD2. Germline V CDR1 and CDR2: SGHAT, FQNNGV. With V trimmed by 5 bases and J by 4 bases, 18 bases remained unmatched. This CDR3 region has 20 residues. The CDR3 is CASSKRFTLVGTSGYNEQFF. The CDR3 DNA sequence: TGTGCCAGCAGCAAAAGATTCACCCTTGTTGGGACTAGCGGGTACAATGAGCAGTTCTTC.

This clonotype appeared many times. The chain couples TRBV2 to TRBJ1-2; 11 nucleotides match TRBD1. There are 15 residues in the CDR3. Trimming cost V 6 bases and J 8 bases; bases outside gene matches: 11. Germline V gene sequence: CDR1 SNHLY, CDR2 FYNNEI. CDR3 loop: CASRGTGGASGGYTF. DNA of the CDR3: TGTGCCAGCAGGGGGACAGGGGGTGCCTCTGGGGGCTACACCTTC.

This clonotype has more than one count but fewer than ten. V and J are TRBV28 and TRBJ2-7; D unresolved. Germline CDR1 is MDHEN and CDR2 is SYDVKM. The length of the CDR3 is 13 residues. Trimming removed 7 bases from V and 2 bases from J, with 12 bases in between. The CDR3 sequence is CASNVVAAYEQYF. DNA of the CDR3: TGTGCCAGCAACGTCGTGGCTGCCTACGAGCAGTACTTC.

Comment on this clonotype: A far larger clone lies a single base away; this is likely a read error. CDR3 in DNA: TGTGCCAGCAGTGACTCGGGCAGAGGGGACTACAATGAGCAGTTCTTC. It encodes CASSDSGRGDYNEQFF. The rearrangement joins TRBV6-5 to TRBJ2-1; D might be TRBD1 or TRBD2, each matching 5 bases. This CDR3 contains 16 residues. The germline V gene encodes CDR1 MNHEY and CDR2 SVGAGI.

The CDR3 loop is CASSADSSEAFF. CDR3 DNA sequence: TGCGCCAGCAGCGCAGACAGTTCTGAAGCTTTCTTT. The chain joins TRBV5-1 to TRBJ1-1; perhaps TRBD1 as D (5 bases). Germline assignment: CDR1 SGHRS and CDR2 YFSETQ. V shed 4 bases and J shed 6 bases, with 10 bases lying between them. The CDR3 runs to 12 residues.